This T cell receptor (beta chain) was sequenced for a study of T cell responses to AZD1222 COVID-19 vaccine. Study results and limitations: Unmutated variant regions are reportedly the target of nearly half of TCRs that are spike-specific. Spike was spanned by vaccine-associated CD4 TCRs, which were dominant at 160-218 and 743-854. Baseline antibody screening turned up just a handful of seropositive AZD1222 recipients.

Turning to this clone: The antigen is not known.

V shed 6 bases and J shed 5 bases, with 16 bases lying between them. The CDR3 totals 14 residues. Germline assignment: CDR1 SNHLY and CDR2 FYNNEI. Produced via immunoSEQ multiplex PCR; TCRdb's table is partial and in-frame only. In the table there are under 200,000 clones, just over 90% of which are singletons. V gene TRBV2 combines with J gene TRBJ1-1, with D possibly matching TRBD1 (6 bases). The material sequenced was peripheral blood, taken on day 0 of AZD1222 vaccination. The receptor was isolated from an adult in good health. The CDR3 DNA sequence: TGTGCCAGCAGCTTACAGGGAATTGGTACTGAAGCTTTCTTT. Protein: CASSLQGIGTEAFF.